This TCR beta chain was retrieved from a study of spatial heterogeneity in lung cancer. Study-wide background: Bulk RNA-seq from matched material yielded a T cell module score that correlated strongly with TCR transcript counts in tumor regions.

This sample's time point: sample taken at primary tumor resection. Every TCR cDNA molecule bore its own unique molecular identifier. TCRdb re-called the 5' RACE reads with MiXCR, one entry per CDR3 protein. The sample includes approximately 7,800 distinct CDR3 sequences, 8.2% of them seen just once. In its sample, this clonotype is medium-sized. The antigen remains undetermined. Study-level results: Tumor mutation counts were tracked by expanded intratumoral alpha and beta TCR counts.

This CDR3 is 17 amino acids long. V was clipped by 5 bases and J by 7 bases; unmatched bases: 13. The sequence derives from a male donor with early-stage non-small cell lung cancer. This chain uses TRBV12-3 or TRBV12-4 with TRBJ2-2; 10 bases map to TRBD2. Sequenced here: lung tumor tissue, sampled at surgery. The DNA of the CDR3 is TGTGCCAGCAGTCCATCTAGCGGGAGTCGACCGGTCGGGGAGCTGTTTTTT. Translation: CASSPSSGSRPVGELFF.